The clone carrying this T cell receptor (beta chain) has only one observation. Its antigen is not identified. Noted treatment: 15 to 20 received Ad26.COV2.S at low or high dose, single or two shots; several received placebo; per-sample allocation not given. Day 63 after the first injection of vaccine or placebo was the sampling time. Built on an Ad26 vector, the vaccine expressed Wuhan-strain SARS-CoV-2 spike. These data come from a study of Ad26.COV2.S vaccination and SARS-CoV-2 variants. Looking at the study overall: Dosing was one shot or two shots 56 days apart.

The study's findings and limits: It was vaccine recipients, not placebo recipients, who had the higher spike-specific TCR breadth. It is possible that the TCR breadth and depth analyses underestimated the total T cell responses.

Some clones are missing from TCRdb's copy, which holds only in-frame ones; the method was immunoSEQ multiplex PCR. The table lists 500,000 or so clones, 85% to 90% of them singletons. The ends were cut back, 1 base at V and 8 bases at J, with 9 bases in the middle. Germline CDR1 is SEHNR and CDR2 is FQNEAQ (reference sequence). This CDR3 comprises 14 residues. The rearrangement uses TRBV7-9 and TRBJ1-6; possible D gene TRBD1, 5 bases. The clonotype was recovered from a person aged 18-60 years who received the Ad26.COV2.S COVID-19 vaccine or a placebo. The sample was peripheral blood, taken in a trial of Ad26.COV2.S vaccine versus placebo. The CDR3 region has the DNA TGTGCCAGCAGCTTAGATCTGGGGCATTCACCCCTCCACTTT. Translated: CASSLDLGHSPLHF. The whole variable domain, remainder taken from reference TRBV7-9 and TRBJ1-6, is DTGVSQNPRHKITKRGQNVTFRCDPISEHNRLYWYRQTLGQGPEFLTYFQNEAQLEKSRLLSDRFSAERPKGSFSTLEIQRTEQGDSAMYLCASSLDLGHSPLHFGNGTRLTVT.